These 31 T cell receptor beta chains were sequenced from one sample in a study of blood T cells in healthy people across ages. Through a sample-barcoded 5' primer and a J-beta primer mix, a second PCR was run for roughly 6 to 11 cycles. TCRdb passed the 5' RACE reads through MiXCR, listing each CDR3 protein once. The profile shows hundreds of thousands of distinct CDR3 sequences, roughly 41% of them singletons. Sequenced material: blood. The receptors shown here come from a man at least 80 years old in good health.

In this sample, this clonotype turned up many times. The gene calls are TRBV5-5 and TRBJ1-2, with D unresolved. CDR3 length: 14 amino acids. Trimming left V 4 bases short and J 7 bases short, with 17 bases between. Germline V CDR1 and CDR2: SGHKS, YYEKEE (reference sequence). CDR3 sequence reads: CASSPDSARTGYTF. In DNA, the CDR3 is TGTGCCAGCAGCCCGGACTCTGCCAGGACTGGCTACACCTTC.

This CDR3 is CASSQAGAGYTF. The CDR3 nucleotides are TGCGCCAGCAGCCAAGCGGGGGCTGGCTACACCTTC. The V gene is TRBV4-3, the J gene TRBJ1-2; D is possibly TRBD1 (6 bases). The CDR3 has 12 residues. Trimming took 1 base from V and 7 from J, leaving 7 bases between them. Germline assignment: CDR1 LGHNA and CDR2 YSLEER.

This clonotype was found many times. A much larger clone differs from this one at a single base, so this may be a read error. This sequence joins TRBV4-2 and TRBJ1-6; D is perhaps TRBD1 (6 bases). Germline V gene sequence: CDR1 LGHNA, CDR2 YNFKEQ. The CDR3 runs to 16 residues. V was shortened by 0 bases and J by 10 bases, with 16 bases between the two germline ends. The CDR3 nucleotides are TGTGCCAGCAGCCAAGACCCCCGAAGGGGGAAATCACCCCTCCACTTT. Translating gives CASSQDPRRGKSPLHF.

The CDR3 bases are TGTGCCAGCAGCGCCGTCCCGGGACAGGGCACAGATACGCAGTATTTT. Translating gives CASSAVPGQGTDTQYF. The chain carries TRBV7-2 and TRBJ2-3, with 8 bases lining up with TRBD1. The CDR3 runs to 16 residues. Germline CDR1 reads SGHTA; CDR2 reads FQGNSA. V dropped 5 bases and J dropped 1; count of bases not matched to a gene: 8.

This clonotype was counted only a few times. The V and J genes are TRBV20-1 and TRBJ2-3; 9 nucleotides agree with TRBD2. The V segment lost 1 base and the J segment 6 bases; nucleotides outside the gene matches: 8. The CDR3 sequence is 15 residues long. Looked up from germline, CDR1 is DFQATT and CDR2 is SNEGSKA (reference sequence). This chain's CDR3 is CSARGRGLARDTQYF. For the CDR3, the DNA is TGCAGTGCTAGAGGACGGGGACTAGCTCGGGATACGCAGTATTTT.

This clonotype was counted once. The junction shows a germline mismatch at one end, possibly a read error. This chain joins TRBV20-1 and TRBJ2-3; a possible D gene is TRBD2 (5 bases). The CDR3 is 11 residues long. Germline CDR1 is DFQATT and CDR2 is SNEGSKA (reference sequence). The CDR3 nucleotides are TGCATTGCTAGCCGGGATGGAGTGCAGTATTTT. Translation gives CIASRDGVQYF.

The chain has TRBV4-2 and TRBJ2-5; 7 bases align to TRBD2. J lost 3 bases, V lost 3 bases, and 4 bases had no gene match. The germline CDR1 and CDR2 sequences are LGHNA and YNFKEQ. The length of the CDR3 is 14 residues. CDR3 DNA sequence: TGTGCCAGCAGCCACCCGGGGAGGGAAGAGACCCAGTACTTC. It translates to CASSHPGREETQYF.

The genes are TRBV11-2 and TRBJ2-5; TRBD2 aligns across 8 bases. V dropped 1 base and J dropped 11; count of bases not matched to a gene: 15. Germline-derived CDR1 and CDR2 are SGHAT and FQNNGV. The CDR3 runs to 16 residues. This CDR3 reads CASSLGGAGVVHEQYF. In DNA form, the CDR3 reads TGTGCCAGCAGCTTAGGCGGAGCGGGAGTAGTCCATGAGCAGTACTTC.

The rearrangement joins TRBV7-2 to TRBJ2-1; 7 nucleotides align to TRBD1. The CDR3 is 16 residues long. Germline loops: CDR1 SGHTA, CDR2 FQGNSA. V dropped 5 bases and J dropped 0; count of bases not matched to a gene: 7. CDR3 loop: CASSLRGMSSYNEQFF. CDR3 in DNA: TGTGCCAGCAGCCTCAGGGGGATGAGCTCCTACAATGAGCAGTTCTTC.

This rearrangement joins TRBV7-6 to TRBJ1-6; D might be TRBD1 (6 bases). The V gene's germline CDR1 is SGHVS and CDR2 FNYEAQ. The CDR3 is made up of 15 amino acids. V gave up 4 bases and J gave up 4 bases, with 11 bases separating them. The CDR3 loop is CASSSQDSYNSPLHF. In DNA form, the CDR3 reads TGTGCCAGCAGCTCTCAGGACAGTTATAATTCACCCCTCCACTTT.

The chain links TRBV18 to TRBJ1-4, with 7 bases aligning to TRBD1. The germline CDR1 and CDR2 sequences are KGHSH and LQKENI. This CDR3 has 14 residues. With V trimmed by 3 bases and J by 7 bases, 5 bases remained unmatched. CDR3 DNA sequence: TGTGCCAGCTCACCGCGACAGGGAGGTGAAAAACTGTTTTTT. It specifies CASSPRQGGEKLFF.

V gene TRBV19 combines with J gene TRBJ1-1; 8 positions match TRBD1. Germline loops: CDR1 LNHDA, CDR2 SQIVND (reference sequence). CDR3 size: 15 residues. Losses at the gene ends were 9 bases for V and 4 bases for J; bases not matched to a gene: 13. CDR3 sequence (DNA): TGTGCCAGCAGAGGACAGGGCGGTCTCGGCACTGAAGCTTTCTTT. Translating gives CASRGQGGLGTEAFF.

Regarding this clonotype: At one end the junction does not follow the germline gene, possibly because of a read error. This chain links TRBV7-3 with TRBJ2-7, with 10 bases lining up with TRBD1. CDR1 and CDR2 (germline): SGHTA, FQGTGA. The CDR3 contains 13 residues. The CDR3, as DNA: TGTGCCAACAGCTCGACAGGGGGCGACGAGCAGTACTTC. It encodes CANSSTGGDEQYF.

The chain has TRBV7-2 and TRBJ2-5; 14 bases fit TRBD2. The germline V gene has CDR1 SGHTA and CDR2 FQGNSA. The V segment lost 3 bases and the J segment 2 bases; nucleotides outside the gene matches: 11. This CDR3 is 19 amino acids long. Here the CDR3 DNA reads TGTGCCAGCAGCTTTATACCGGGACTAGCGGGAGATGAACAAGAGACCCAGTACTTC. The encoded protein is CASSFIPGLAGDEQETQYF.

This chain joins TRBV20-1 and TRBJ2-7, with 11 bases aligning to TRBD2. CDR3 length: 16 amino acids. Trimming at V came to 1 base and at J to 5 bases, leaving 10 bases not matched to a gene. Germline CDR1 and CDR2: DFQATT and SNEGSKA (reference sequence). The CDR3 region has the DNA TGCAGTGCTAGAGTGATTAGCGGGGGGGCCGTAGACGAGCAGTACTTC. This codes for CSARVISGGAVDEQYF.

This chain connects TRBV20-1 to TRBJ2-7, with unresolved D. CDR1 and CDR2 (germline): DFQATT, SNEGSKA (reference sequence). The CDR3 runs 13 residues. Trimming removed 5 bases at V and 1 base at J, with 12 bases between. CDR3 residues: CSAHSTLSYEQYF. CDR3 nucleotide sequence: TGCAGTGCTCACTCGACTCTGTCCTACGAGCAGTACTTC.

Only a few counts were recorded for this clonotype. The rearrangement links TRBV6-1 to TRBJ1-1; 11 bases align to TRBD1. V trimming: 4 bases; J trimming: 10 bases; junction bases outside the gene matches: 11. The length of the CDR3 is 15 residues. Germline V gene lookup returns CDR1 MNHNS and CDR2 SASEGT. CDR3 in amino acids: CASSASGTGGSGAFF. The CDR3 DNA reads as TGTGCCAGCAGTGCCTCCGGGACAGGGGGGTCGGGAGCTTTCTTT.

The table lists this clonotype with a few counts. The chain couples TRBV7-2 to TRBJ1-5; D is undetermined. Germline CDR1 SGHTA, CDR2 FQGNSA. There are 16 residues in the CDR3. Deletions cut 5 bases from V and 1 base from J, with 15 bases between. The CDR3 nucleotides are TGTGCCAGCAGCCGAGGACGGCCTAGAAGCAATCAGCCCCAGCATTTT. Translating it yields CASSRGRPRSNQPQHF. Looking up the rest from reference TRBV7-2 and TRBJ1-5 gives the full variable domain: GAGVSQSPSNKVTEKGKDVELRCDPISGHTALYWYRQSLGQGLEFLIYFQGNSAPDKSGLPSDRFSAERTGGSVSTLTIQRTQQEDSAVYLCASSRGRPRSNQPQHFGDGTRLSIL.

CDR3 sequence (DNA): TGTGCCAGCACCAGAGGGGGAGGGGCAATGGTGGATACGCAGTATTTT. This translates into CASTRGGGAMVDTQYF. The chain recombines TRBV6-6 with TRBJ2-3; D may be TRBD2 (7 bases). The CDR3 runs to 16 residues. V was clipped by 7 bases and J by 6 bases, with 23 bases between them. Germline values: CDR1 MNHNY, CDR2 SVGAGI (reference sequence).

This clonotype was counted a few times. The chain links TRBV6-6 to TRBJ2-1; possible D gene TRBD2, 5 bases. Germline V gene lookup returns CDR1 MNHNY and CDR2 SVGAGI (reference sequence). The CDR3 is made up of 14 amino acids. Between the trimmed V and J ends, which lost 3 bases and 10 bases, there was a span of 16 bases. CDR3 DNA sequence: TGTGCCAGCAGTTATGTGGGAGTTGACGGCGAGCAGTTCTTC. Its translation: CASSYVGVDGEQFF.

The chain has TRBV29-1 and TRBJ1-2, with D possibly being TRBD1 (6 bases). CDR3 length: 12 amino acids. In germline, CDR1 is SQVTM, CDR2 ANQGSEA. Trimming shortened V by 6 bases and J by 4 bases, and 12 bases separated the two germline ends. The CDR3 region is CSVLDSSYGYTF. The CDR3 nucleotides read TGCAGCGTCTTGGACAGTTCCTATGGCTACACCTTC.

In this sample, this clonotype turned up many times. This chain joins TRBV3-1 and TRBJ2-7, with TRBD1 as a possible D gene (7 bases). V lost 4 bases to trimming and J lost 7 bases, with 8 bases between them. There are 11 residues in the CDR3. Germline values: CDR1 LGHDT, CDR2 YNNKEL (reference sequence). As DNA, the CDR3 is TGTGCCAGCAGCCCAGGGGGGGAGCAGTACTTC. Its protein product is CASSPGGEQYF.

The rearrangement links TRBV7-2 to TRBJ2-3, with 8 bases identical to TRBD2. The CDR3 length is 18 residues. Germline-derived CDR1 and CDR2 are SGHTA and FQGNSA. The ends lost 1 base at V and 2 bases at J; junction bases unmatched: 11. The CDR3 bases are TGTGCCAGCAGCTTAGTGGGGGGCGGGGGGATCTACACAGATACGCAGTATTTT. As protein: CASSLVGGGGIYTDTQYF.

In this sample, this clonotype turned up a few times. The chain combines TRBV5-4 with TRBJ1-6, with TRBD1 as a possible D gene (5 bases). CDR3 length: 13 residues. Per the germline V gene, CDR1 is SGHNT and CDR2 is YYREEE (reference sequence). V gave up 4 bases and J gave up 17 bases, with 19 bases separating them. This CDR3 reads CASSGGNSPKFHF. CDR3 nucleotide sequence: TGTGCCAGCAGCGGGGGGAACAGCCCTAAATTCCACTTT.

This chain connects TRBV6-2 or TRBV6-3 to TRBJ2-4; tentative D call: TRBD1 (6 bases). Trimming took off 7 bases at V and 3 bases at J, with 22 bases between the two ends. The CDR3 consists of 17 residues. The germline gives CDR1 MNHEY, CDR2 SVGEGT. The CDR3 DNA sequence: TGTGCCAGCAACGAAATTTGGACAGCCCAGCGCAAAAACATTCAGTACTTC. It is translated as CASNEIWTAQRKNIQYF.

The rearrangement joins TRBV5-1 to TRBJ2-3; 8 nucleotides align to TRBD2. The CDR3 runs to 15 residues. V trimming: 3 bases; J trimming: 1 base; junction bases outside the gene matches: 4. CDR1 is SGHRS and CDR2 is YFSETQ in the germline V gene. As DNA, the CDR3 is TGCGCCAGCAGCTGGGACGGGAGGGGCACAGATACGCAGTATTTT. Translation gives CASSWDGRGTDTQYF. Using reference TRBV5-1 and TRBJ2-3 for the parts outside the CDR3, the full variable domain is KAGVTQTPRYLIKTRGQQVTLSCSPISGHRSVSWYQQTPGQGLQFLFEYFSETQRNKGNFPGRFSGRQFSNSRSEMNVSTLELGDSALYLCASSWDGRGTDTQYFGPGTRLTVL.

This clonotype was counted a single time. The rearrangement links TRBV20-1 to TRBJ2-1, with TRBD2 matching over 14 bases. The germline CDR1 and CDR2 sequences are DFQATT and SNEGSKA (reference sequence). Trimming at V came to 3 bases and at J to 1 base, leaving 5 bases not matched to a gene. The length of the CDR3 is 17 residues. This CDR3 is CSARQTSGRASYNEQFF. The CDR3 bases are TGCAGTGCTAGGCAGACTAGCGGGAGGGCGTCCTACAATGAGCAGTTCTTC.

This clonotype was picked up many times. The gene calls are TRBV6-2 or TRBV6-3 and TRBJ2-5; D unresolved. Germline assignment: CDR1 MNHEY and CDR2 SVGEGT. The length of the CDR3 is 11 residues. V lost 6 bases and J 6 bases, leaving 8 bases between the germline ends. CDR3 loop: CASSLPKTQYF. In DNA, the CDR3 is TGTGCCAGCAGCCTACCGAAGACCCAGTACTTC.

J is TRBJ2-2 and V is TRBV29-1, with TRBD2 as a possible D gene (6 bases). Per germline, CDR1 SQVTM and CDR2 ANQGSEA. This CDR3 spans 13 amino acids. V was trimmed by 7 bases and J by 5 bases, leaving 14 bases between them. The CDR3 protein is CSGRLVETGELFF. DNA of the CDR3: TGCAGCGGGAGACTAGTCGAGACCGGGGAGCTGTTTTTT.

There are a few counts of this clonotype. The chain recombines TRBV2 with TRBJ1-5; D not certain. The CDR3 loop spans 11 amino acids. In germline, CDR1 is SNHLY, CDR2 FYNNEI. Deletions cut 4 bases from V and 7 bases from J, with 5 bases between. The CDR3 region is CASSVEQPQHF. In DNA form, the CDR3 reads TGTGCCAGCAGTGTAGAGCAGCCCCAGCATTTT.

This chain uses TRBV7-2 with TRBJ2-7, with D perhaps matching TRBD1 or TRBD2 (5 bases each). The CDR3 contains 13 residues. Germline V CDR1 and CDR2: SGHTA, FQGNSA. Trimming stripped 5 bases from V and 7 bases from J, with 15 bases between. CDR3 amino acids: CASSTRDGNEQYF. Here the CDR3 DNA reads TGTGCCAGCAGCACCCGGGACGGCAATGAGCAGTACTTC.